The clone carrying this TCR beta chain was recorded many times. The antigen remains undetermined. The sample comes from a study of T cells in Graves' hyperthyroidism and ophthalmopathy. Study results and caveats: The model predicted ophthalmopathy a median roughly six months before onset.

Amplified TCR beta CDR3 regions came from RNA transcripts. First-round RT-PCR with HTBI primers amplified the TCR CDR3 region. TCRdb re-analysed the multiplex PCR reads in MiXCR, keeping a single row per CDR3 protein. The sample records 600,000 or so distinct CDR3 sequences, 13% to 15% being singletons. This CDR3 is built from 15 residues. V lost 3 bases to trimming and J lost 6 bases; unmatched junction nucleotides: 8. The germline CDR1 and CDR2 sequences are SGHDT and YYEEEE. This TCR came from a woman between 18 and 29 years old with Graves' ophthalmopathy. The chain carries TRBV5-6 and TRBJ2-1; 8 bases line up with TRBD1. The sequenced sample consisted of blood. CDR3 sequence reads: CASSSTGVNGNEQFF. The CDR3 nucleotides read TGTGCCAGCAGCTCGACAGGGGTCAATGGCAATGAGCAGTTCTTC.